These 7 T cell receptor beta chains were sequenced from one sample in a study of a mutant IDH1 vaccine in newly diagnosed glioma. Generated by immunoSEQ multiplex PCR, the TCRdb table keeps only in-frame clones and is missing some. The data show approximately 25,000 clones, with more than 75% seen just once and 3% to 4% held by the top ten. These receptors lack a known antigen. Sample time point: week 47, end of study. Vaccination used 300 ug of mutant IDH1 20-mer peptide per dose, with topical imiquimod. The source was PBMCs, collected from a glioma patient whose treatment included an IDH1 peptide vaccine. Receptors originate from a man aged 35 to 55 with glioma. Some clones in this sample may be carry-over from other donors' samples.

The chain joins TRBV4-1 to TRBJ2-2, with D possibly matching TRBD1 (6 bases). Germline lookup yields CDR1 MGHRA and CDR2 YSYEKL. The CDR3 is made up of 15 amino acids. V was trimmed by 3 bases and J by 3 bases, leaving 11 bases between them. CDR3 nucleotide sequence: TGCGCCAGCAGCCAGGGGGCCAGGGACACCGGGGAGCTGTTTTTT. Protein sequence: CASSQGARDTGELFF.

The rearrangement joins TRBV7-2 to TRBJ1-1, with unresolved D. The V and J ends lost 5 bases and 4 bases respectively, with 20 bases between them. Germline V lookup: CDR1 SGHTA, CDR2 FQGNSA. The CDR3 is made up of 16 amino acids. CDR3 DNA: TGTGCCAGCAGCCCCCATTTTGCGTTGGGAACCACTGAAGCTTTCTTT. Its protein is CASSPHFALGTTEAFF.

The V and J genes are TRBV5-4 and TRBJ1-2, with 8 bases that match TRBD1. The trim removed 4 bases at V and 7 bases at J, leaving 12 bases unmatched. The CDR3 is 15 amino acids. The germline gives CDR1 SGHNT, CDR2 YYREEE (reference sequence). The CDR3 loop reads CASSITNSGGFGYTF. The CDR3 nucleotides are TGTGCCAGCAGCATCACGAATTCAGGGGGCTTTGGCTACACCTTC.

This rearrangement joins TRBV5-1 to TRBJ1-2, with D uncertain. Germline V lookup: CDR1 SGHRS, CDR2 YFSETQ. This CDR3 is built from 12 residues. Trimming took 2 bases from V and 6 from J, leaving 8 bases between them. CDR3 sequence reads: CASSLAGDGYTF. The CDR3 bases are TGCGCCAGCAGCTTAGCCGGCGATGGCTACACCTTC.

The V gene is TRBV6-6, the J gene TRBJ1-2; 7 bases agree with TRBD1. Germline V gives CDR1 MNHNY, CDR2 SVGAGI (reference sequence). The CDR3 is made up of 13 amino acids. Trimming removed 7 bases from V and 6 bases from J; junction bases left unmatched: 8. The CDR3: CASKIRQGDGYTF. The CDR3 DNA follows: TGTGCCAGCAAGATTAGGCAGGGGGATGGCTACACCTTC.

The chain is built from TRBV5-6 and TRBJ1-4; D not certain. Germline V gene sequence: CDR1 SGHDT, CDR2 YYEEEE. V lost 4 bases to trimming and J lost 0 bases, with 10 bases between them. The CDR3 consists of 15 residues. The CDR3 DNA follows: TGTGCCAGCAGCCCTAAGGTTGCAACTAATGAAAAACTGTTTTTT. It encodes CASSPKVATNEKLFF.

The chain combines TRBV7-2 with TRBJ2-1; 11 bases map to TRBD2. CDR1 is SGHTA, CDR2 FQGNSA, per germline. The CDR3 runs to 17 residues. V lost 1 base to trimming and J lost 3 bases; unmatched junction nucleotides: 5. The CDR3 spells CASSLVGTSGGYNEQFF. CDR3 DNA: TGTGCCAGCAGCTTAGTGGGTACTAGCGGGGGCTACAATGAGCAGTTCTTC.